What follows are 19 T cell receptor beta chains derived from one specimen sequenced in a study of tumor-infiltrating lymphocytes in localized non-small cell lung cancer. Sequenced by immunoSEQ multiplex PCR; TCRdb stores in-frame clones only, minus some. The sample has 15,000 to 20,000 clones, over 70% seen once; the top ten hold roughly 5%. Sequencing was carried out using lung tumor tissue. The receptors stem from a human donor with non-small cell lung cancer.

A single count supports this clone. The V gene is TRBV29-1, the J gene TRBJ1-1; D remains ambiguous. This CDR3 is 12 amino acids long. In germline, CDR1 is SQVTM, CDR2 ANQGSEA. V lost 4 bases to trimming and J lost 4 bases, with 10 bases between them. The CDR3: CSVARGSTEAFF. The CDR3 bases are TGCAGCGTTGCGAGAGGGAGCACTGAAGCTTTCTTT.

This rearrangement joins TRBV2 to TRBJ1-1, with D possibly TRBD1 on 5 matching bases. Deletions cut 6 bases from V and 1 base from J, with 9 bases between. Germline values: CDR1 SNHLY, CDR2 FYNNEI. This CDR3 spans 13 amino acids. The CDR3 loop is CASRADKNTEAFF. CDR3 nucleotide sequence: TGTGCCAGCAGGGCGGACAAGAACACTGAAGCTTTCTTT. The whole variable domain, remainder taken from reference TRBV2 and TRBJ1-1, is EPEVTQTPSHQVTQMGQEVILRCVPISNHLYFYWYRQILGQKVEFLVSFYNNEISEKSEIFDDQFSVERPDGSNFTLKIRSTKLEDSAMYFCASRADKNTEAFFGQGTRLTVV.

By sample fraction, this clone is medium-sized (0.01 to 0.1%). The V and J genes are TRBV28 and TRBJ1-1, with D unresolved. CDR1 MDHEN and CDR2 SYDVKM come from the germline V gene. Trimming left V 9 bases short and J 0 bases short, with 8 bases between. CDR3 length: 12 amino acids. The CDR3 spells CASMSLNTEAFF. CDR3 bases: TGTGCCAGTATGAGCCTGAACACTGAAGCTTTCTTT.

V is TRBV5-1 and J is TRBJ1-2; 9 bases match TRBD1. Trimming removed 4 bases from V and 3 bases from J; junction bases left unmatched: 4. Germline V CDR1 and CDR2: SGHRS, YFSETQ. The length of the CDR3 is 14 residues. CDR3 nucleotides: TGCGCCAGCAGCCCGGACAGGGGCGACTATGGCTACACCTTC. Translating it yields CASSPDRGDYGYTF.

J is TRBJ1-1 and V is TRBV7-2; tentatively, D is TRBD1 (6 bases). From germline, CDR1 is SGHTA and CDR2 FQGNSA. V was pared by 5 bases and J by 1 base, with 11 bases between. The CDR3 has 14 residues. Written as DNA, the CDR3 is TGTGCCAGCAGCACCAGGGGCGGGAACACTGAAGCTTTCTTT. Protein: CASSTRGGNTEAFF.

V and J are TRBV5-5 and TRBJ2-7, with D perhaps TRBD1 (5 bases). This CDR3 spans 13 amino acids. V lost 6 bases and J 3 bases, leaving 13 bases between the germline ends. Germline CDR1 SGHKS, CDR2 YYEKEE (reference sequence). The CDR3 sequence is CASTRQMDYEQYF. CDR3 sequence (DNA): TGTGCCAGCACCCGACAGATGGACTACGAGCAGTACTTC.

J is TRBJ2-1 and V is TRBV7-9, with 7 bases identical to TRBD2. J lost 4 bases, V lost 5 bases, and 8 bases had no gene match. Looked up from germline, CDR1 is SEHNR and CDR2 is FQNEAQ (reference sequence). This CDR3 has 15 amino acids. CDR3 loop: CASSPLAAYYNEQFF. Written as DNA, the CDR3 is TGTGCCAGCAGCCCCCTAGCGGCCTATTACAATGAGCAGTTCTTC. The whole variable domain, remainder taken from reference TRBV7-9 and TRBJ2-1, is DTGVSQNPRHKITKRGQNVTFRCDPISEHNRLYWYRQTLGQGPEFLTYFQNEAQLEKSRLLSDRFSAERPKGSFSTLEIQRTEQGDSAMYLCASSPLAAYYNEQFFGPGTRLTVL.

V gene TRBV5-5 combines with J gene TRBJ2-1; D uncertain. This CDR3 has 18 residues. The germline CDR1 and CDR2 sequences are SGHKS and YYEKEE (reference sequence). Between the trimmed V and J ends, which lost 1 base and 2 bases, there was a span of 19 bases. The CDR3 here is CASSLSPVWQAAYNEQFF. The DNA for the CDR3 is TGTGCCAGCAGCTTGTCCCCAGTCTGGCAGGCGGCCTACAATGAGCAGTTCTTC.

V usage is TRBV2 and J usage is TRBJ2-5; 8 nucleotides agree with TRBD2. Germline CDR1 is SNHLY and CDR2 is FYNNEI. The CDR3 is made up of 13 amino acids. J lost 5 bases, V lost 7 bases, and 6 bases had no gene match. CDR3 DNA: TGTGCCAGCAACCGGGGGGGAACGGAGACCCAGTACTTC. Its protein product is CASNRGGTETQYF.

This clone has only a few counts. V usage is TRBV27 and J usage is TRBJ2-7; D is perhaps TRBD1 (5 bases). Trimming left V 3 bases short and J 2 bases short, with 11 bases between. The CDR3 extends over 14 amino acids. CDR1 and CDR2 (germline): MNHEY, SMNVEV (reference sequence). CDR3 coding DNA: TGTGCCAGCAGTTTGCGAGGACAAACCTACGAGCAGTACTTC. It encodes CASSLRGQTYEQYF.

This rearrangement joins TRBV4-1 to TRBJ1-2; the match to TRBD1 covers 7 bases. V was pared by 1 base and J by 5 bases, with 1 base of the junction left unmatched. The V gene's germline CDR1 is MGHRA and CDR2 YSYEKL. The CDR3 runs 13 residues. The CDR3 here is CASSQGDSYGYTF. In DNA, the CDR3 is TGCGCCAGCAGCCAAGGGGACAGTTATGGCTACACCTTC.

This clone was found a few times. The gene calls are TRBV6-5 and TRBJ1-2, with no clear D. With 2 bases removed from V and 4 bases from J, the gap between germline ends came to 11 bases. This CDR3 is 14 amino acids long. Germline V CDR1 and CDR2: MNHEY, SVGAGI. The CDR3 region is CASSYREGTYGYTF. The CDR3 region has the DNA TGTGCCAGCAGTTACCGGGAGGGTACCTATGGCTACACCTTC.

CDR3 loop: CSARGGTEAFF. The CDR3 DNA reads as TGCAGTGCTAGAGGGGGGACTGAAGCTTTCTTT. This sequence joins TRBV20-1 and TRBJ1-1; TRBD1 might be the D (5 bases). Per the germline V gene, CDR1 is DFQATT and CDR2 is SNEGSKA (reference sequence). V lost 1 base to trimming and J lost 5 bases, with 5 bases between them. The CDR3 sequence is 11 residues long.

The V and J genes are TRBV7-3 and TRBJ2-2; a possible D gene is TRBD2 (5 bases). Per the germline V gene, CDR1 is SGHTA and CDR2 is FQGTGA. V was pared by 8 bases and J by 3 bases, with 10 bases between. The CDR3 is made up of 13 amino acids. The CDR3, as DNA: TGTGCCAGCTACAATAGCGACACCGGGGAGCTGTTTTTT. Translation: CASYNSDTGELFF.

The chain combines TRBV19 with TRBJ2-7; D might be TRBD1 or TRBD2, each matching 6 bases. V dropped 7 bases and J dropped 7 bases, with 20 bases sitting between them. The germline V gene encodes CDR1 LNHDA and CDR2 SQIVND (reference sequence). The CDR3 totals 14 residues. The CDR3, as DNA: TGTGCCAGTAAACCCCTCGGGGGCGAAGGGGAGCAGTACTTC. It translates to CASKPLGGEGEQYF.

This clone is medium-sized by share. The chain has TRBV2 and TRBJ1-2; 7 nucleotides match TRBD1. CDR3 length: 13 amino acids. Germline CDR1 and CDR2: SNHLY and FYNNEI. J lost 8 bases, V lost 7 bases, and 10 bases had no gene match. CDR3 protein: CASNWAGGEGYTF. DNA of the CDR3: TGTGCCAGCAATTGGGCAGGGGGTGAGGGCTACACCTTC.

This clone was counted between two and nine times. The V and J genes are TRBV6-1 and TRBJ1-2; D gene ambiguous. Germline V CDR1 and CDR2: MNHNS, SASEGT. This CDR3 comprises 13 residues. The ends were cut back, 6 bases at V and 2 bases at J, with 10 bases in the middle. As DNA, the CDR3 is TGTGCCAGCAGCCAGGAGCCAAACTATGGCTACACCTTC. It yields the protein CASSQEPNYGYTF.

The J gene is TRBJ2-5, the V gene TRBV7-8; 8 nucleotides line up with TRBD2. The J call may not be correct, given that the DNA end is closer to TRBJ2-7. Germline CDR1 SGHVS, CDR2 FQNEAQ. This CDR3 region has 16 residues. The CDR3 coding sequence is TGTGCCAGCAGCTCCCACGCGGGAGGTTGGACCTACGAGCAGTACTTC. It encodes CASSSHAGGWTYEQYF.

The V gene is TRBV12-5, the J gene TRBJ2-3; no clear D gene. V was cut by 1 base and J by 5 bases, with 7 bases left in between. Germline V gives CDR1 LGHNT, CDR2 FRNRAP. The CDR3 covers 13 residues. The CDR3 DNA follows: TGTGCTAGTGGTTTGGCGGAAGTAGATACGCAGTATTTT. Amino acids: CASGLAEVDTQYF.